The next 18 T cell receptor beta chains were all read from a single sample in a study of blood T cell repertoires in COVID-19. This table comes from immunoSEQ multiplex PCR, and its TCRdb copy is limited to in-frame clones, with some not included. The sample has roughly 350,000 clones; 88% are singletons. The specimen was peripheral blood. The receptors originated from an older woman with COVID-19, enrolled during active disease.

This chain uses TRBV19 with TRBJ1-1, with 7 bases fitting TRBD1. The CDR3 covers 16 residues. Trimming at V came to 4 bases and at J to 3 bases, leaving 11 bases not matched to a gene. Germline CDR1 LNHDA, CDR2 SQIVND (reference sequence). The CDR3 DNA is TGTGCCAGTAGTACCCCCAGACAGGGTCCCGACACTGAAGCTTTCTTT. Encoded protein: CASSTPRQGPDTEAFF.

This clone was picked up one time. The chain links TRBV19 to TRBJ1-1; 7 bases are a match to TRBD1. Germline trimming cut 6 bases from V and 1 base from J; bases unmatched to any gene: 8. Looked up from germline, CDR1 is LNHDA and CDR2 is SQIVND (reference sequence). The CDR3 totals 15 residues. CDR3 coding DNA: TGTGCCAGTAGGGACCCAGGGGGTAAGAACACTGAAGCTTTCTTT. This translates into CASRDPGGKNTEAFF.

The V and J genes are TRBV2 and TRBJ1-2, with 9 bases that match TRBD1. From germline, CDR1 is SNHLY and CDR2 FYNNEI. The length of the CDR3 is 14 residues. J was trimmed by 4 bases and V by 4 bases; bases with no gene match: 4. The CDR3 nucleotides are TGTGCCAGCAGTGTTCAACAGGGGGCCTATGGCTACACCTTC. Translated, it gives CASSVQQGAYGYTF.

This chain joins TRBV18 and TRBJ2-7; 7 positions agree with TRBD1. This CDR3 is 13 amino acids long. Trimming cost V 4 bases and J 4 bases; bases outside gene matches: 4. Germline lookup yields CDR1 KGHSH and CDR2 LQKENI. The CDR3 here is CASSLTTGYEQYF. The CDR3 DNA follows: TGTGCCAGCTCACTTACGACAGGGTACGAGCAGTACTTC.

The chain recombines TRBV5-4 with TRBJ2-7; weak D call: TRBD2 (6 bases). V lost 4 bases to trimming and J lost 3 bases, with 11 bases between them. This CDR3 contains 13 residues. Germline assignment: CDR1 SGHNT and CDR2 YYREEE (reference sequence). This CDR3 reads CASSVPGDYEQYF. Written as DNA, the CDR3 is TGTGCCAGCAGCGTACCGGGGGACTACGAGCAGTACTTC.

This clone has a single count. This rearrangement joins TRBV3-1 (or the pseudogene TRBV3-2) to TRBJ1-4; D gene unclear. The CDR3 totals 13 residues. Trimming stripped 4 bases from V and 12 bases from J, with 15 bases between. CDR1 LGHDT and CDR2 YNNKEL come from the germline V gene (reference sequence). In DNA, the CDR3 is TGTGCCAGCAGCCCCGATGCGGGGAGGGAACTGTTTTTT. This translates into CASSPDAGRELFF.

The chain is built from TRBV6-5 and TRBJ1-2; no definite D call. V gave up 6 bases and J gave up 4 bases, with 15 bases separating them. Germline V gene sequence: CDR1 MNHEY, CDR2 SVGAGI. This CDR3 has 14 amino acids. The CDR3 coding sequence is TGTGCCAGCAGCGTTGAGGCACCTATCTATGGCTACACCTTC. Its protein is CASSVEAPIYGYTF.

Written as DNA, the CDR3 is TGCGCCAGCAGCTTGGAGTCGGGACAGCCTATTCGCTATGGCTACACCTTC. It specifies CASSLESGQPIRYGYTF. The chain recombines TRBV5-1 with TRBJ1-2; 7 nucleotides match TRBD1. Germline loops: CDR1 SGHRS, CDR2 YFSETQ. The CDR3 length is 17 residues. Trimming cost V 0 bases and J 4 bases; bases outside gene matches: 12.

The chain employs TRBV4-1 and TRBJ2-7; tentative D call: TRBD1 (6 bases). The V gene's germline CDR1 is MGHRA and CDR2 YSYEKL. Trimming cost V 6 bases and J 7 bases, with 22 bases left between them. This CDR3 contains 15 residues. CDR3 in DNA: TGCGCCAGCAGTAAGGGCGGGCAGGGGATTTGGGAGCAGTACTTC. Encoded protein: CASSKGGQGIWEQYF.

The CDR3 loop reads CASSSGTGFLNQPQHF. The CDR3 coding sequence is TGTGCCAGCAGCTCCGGGACAGGGTTTCTCAATCAGCCCCAGCATTTT. The V gene is TRBV3-1 (or the pseudogene TRBV3-2), the J gene TRBJ1-5; 9 bases fit TRBD1. This CDR3 contains 16 residues. The trim removed 5 bases at V and 3 bases at J, leaving 8 bases unmatched. Germline CDR1 and CDR2: LGHDT and YNNKEL (reference sequence).

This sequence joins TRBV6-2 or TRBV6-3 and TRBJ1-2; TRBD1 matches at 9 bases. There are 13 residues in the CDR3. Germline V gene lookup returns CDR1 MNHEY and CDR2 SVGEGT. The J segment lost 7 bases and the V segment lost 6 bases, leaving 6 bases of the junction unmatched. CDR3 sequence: CASSSSTGGGYTF. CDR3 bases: TGTGCCAGCAGCTCCTCGACAGGGGGTGGCTACACCTTC.

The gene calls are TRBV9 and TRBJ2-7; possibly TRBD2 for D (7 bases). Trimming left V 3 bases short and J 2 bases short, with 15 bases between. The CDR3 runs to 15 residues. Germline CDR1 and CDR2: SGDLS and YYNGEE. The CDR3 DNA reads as TGTGCCAGCAGCGCCTCTGGGGGGGGCCCCTACGAGCAGTACTTC. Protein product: CASSASGGGPYEQYF.

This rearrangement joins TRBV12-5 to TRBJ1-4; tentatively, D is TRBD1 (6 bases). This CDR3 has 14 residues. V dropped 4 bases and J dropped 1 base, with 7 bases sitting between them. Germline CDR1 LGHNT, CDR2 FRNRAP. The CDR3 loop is CASGSDRTNEKLFF. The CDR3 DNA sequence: TGTGCTAGTGGTTCGGACAGAACTAATGAAAAACTGTTTTTT.

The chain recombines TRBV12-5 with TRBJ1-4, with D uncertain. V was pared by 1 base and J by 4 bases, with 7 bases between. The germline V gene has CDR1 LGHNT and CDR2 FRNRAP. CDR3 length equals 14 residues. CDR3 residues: CASGLGGYNEKLFF. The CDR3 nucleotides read TGTGCTAGTGGTTTGGGCGGGTATAATGAAAAACTGTTTTTT.

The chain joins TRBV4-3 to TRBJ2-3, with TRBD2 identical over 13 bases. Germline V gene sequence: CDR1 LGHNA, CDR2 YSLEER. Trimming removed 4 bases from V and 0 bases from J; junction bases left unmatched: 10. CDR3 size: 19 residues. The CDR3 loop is CASSLWTSGGSSSTDTQYF. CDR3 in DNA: TGCGCCAGCAGCCTCTGGACTAGCGGGGGATCCTCTAGCACAGATACGCAGTATTTT.

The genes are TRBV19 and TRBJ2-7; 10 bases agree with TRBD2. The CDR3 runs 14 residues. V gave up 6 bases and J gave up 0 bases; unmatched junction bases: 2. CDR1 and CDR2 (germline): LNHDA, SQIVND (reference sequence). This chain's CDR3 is CASSLAGDSYEQYF. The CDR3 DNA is TGTGCCAGTAGCCTAGCGGGGGACTCCTACGAGCAGTACTTC. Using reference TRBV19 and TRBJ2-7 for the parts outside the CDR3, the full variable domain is DGGITQSPKYLFRKEGQNVTLSCEQNLNHDAMYWYRQDPGQGLRLIYYSQIVNDFQKGDIAEGYSVSREKKESFPLTVTSAQKNPTAFYLCASSLAGDSYEQYFGPGTRLTVT.

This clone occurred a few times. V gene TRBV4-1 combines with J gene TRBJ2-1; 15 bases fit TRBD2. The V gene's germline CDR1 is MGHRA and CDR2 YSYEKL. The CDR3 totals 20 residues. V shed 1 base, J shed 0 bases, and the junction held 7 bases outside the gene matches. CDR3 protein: CASSQAGLAGGPSSYNEQFF. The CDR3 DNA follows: TGCGCCAGCAGCCAAGCGGGACTAGCGGGGGGTCCGAGCTCCTACAATGAGCAGTTCTTC.

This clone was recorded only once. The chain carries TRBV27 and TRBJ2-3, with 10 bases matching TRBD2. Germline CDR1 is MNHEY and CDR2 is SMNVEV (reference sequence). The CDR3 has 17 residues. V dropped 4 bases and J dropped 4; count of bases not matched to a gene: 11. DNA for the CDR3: TGTGCCAGCAGTTCATTCCAGCGGGGGGGAGGGGCAGATACGCAGTATTTT. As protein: CASSSFQRGGGADTQYF.